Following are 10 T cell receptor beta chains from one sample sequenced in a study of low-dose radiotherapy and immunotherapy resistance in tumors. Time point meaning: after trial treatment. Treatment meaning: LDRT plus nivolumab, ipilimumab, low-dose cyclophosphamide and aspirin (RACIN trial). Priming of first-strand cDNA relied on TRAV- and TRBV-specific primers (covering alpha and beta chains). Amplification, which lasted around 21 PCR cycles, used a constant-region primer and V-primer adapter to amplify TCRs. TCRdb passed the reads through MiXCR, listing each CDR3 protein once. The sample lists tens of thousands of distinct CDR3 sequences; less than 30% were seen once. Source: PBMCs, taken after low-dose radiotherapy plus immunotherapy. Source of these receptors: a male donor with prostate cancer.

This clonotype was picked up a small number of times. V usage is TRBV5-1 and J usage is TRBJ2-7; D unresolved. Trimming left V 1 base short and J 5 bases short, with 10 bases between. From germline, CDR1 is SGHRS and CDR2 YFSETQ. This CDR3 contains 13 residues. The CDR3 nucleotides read TGCGCCAGCAGCTTGCGACGGGTGGACGAGCAGTACTTC. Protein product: CASSLRRVDEQYF.

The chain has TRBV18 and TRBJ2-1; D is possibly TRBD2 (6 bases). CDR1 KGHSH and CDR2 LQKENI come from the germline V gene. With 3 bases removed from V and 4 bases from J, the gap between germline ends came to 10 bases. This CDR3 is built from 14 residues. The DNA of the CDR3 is TGTGCCAGCTCACCGTTCCGGGAGTACAATGAGCAGTTCTTC. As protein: CASSPFREYNEQFF.

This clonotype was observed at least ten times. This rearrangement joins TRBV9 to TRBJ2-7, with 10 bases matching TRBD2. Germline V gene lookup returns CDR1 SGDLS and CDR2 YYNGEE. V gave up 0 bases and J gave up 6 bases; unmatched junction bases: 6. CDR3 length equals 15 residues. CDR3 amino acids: CASSVGILAGSEQYF. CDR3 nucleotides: TGTGCCAGCAGCGTAGGAATACTAGCGGGGAGCGAGCAGTACTTC. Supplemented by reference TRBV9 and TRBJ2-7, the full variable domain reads DSGVTQTPKHLITATGQRVTLRCSPRSGDLSVYWYQQSLDQGLQFLIQYYNGEERAKGNILERFSAQQFPDLHSELNLSSLELGDSALYFCASSVGILAGSEQYFGPGTRLTVT.

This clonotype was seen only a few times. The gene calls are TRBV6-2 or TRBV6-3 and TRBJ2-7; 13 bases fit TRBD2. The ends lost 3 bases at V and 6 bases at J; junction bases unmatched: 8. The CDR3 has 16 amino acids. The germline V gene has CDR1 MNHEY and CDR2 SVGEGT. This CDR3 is CASSYRTSGSYGEQYF. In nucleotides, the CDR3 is TGTGCCAGCAGTTATAGGACTAGCGGGAGTTACGGCGAGCAGTACTTC.

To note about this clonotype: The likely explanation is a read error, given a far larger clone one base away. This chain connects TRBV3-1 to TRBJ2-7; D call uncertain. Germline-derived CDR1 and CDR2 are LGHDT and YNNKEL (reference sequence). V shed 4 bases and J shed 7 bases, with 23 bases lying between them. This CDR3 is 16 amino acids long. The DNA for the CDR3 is TGTGCCAGCAGCCCACGTAATCCCGCTCGACTTTATGAGCAGTACTTC. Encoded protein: CASSPRNPARLYEQYF.

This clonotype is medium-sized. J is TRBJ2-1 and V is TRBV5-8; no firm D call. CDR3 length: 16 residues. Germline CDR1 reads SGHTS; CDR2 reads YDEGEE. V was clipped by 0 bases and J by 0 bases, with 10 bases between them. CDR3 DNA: TGTGCCAGCAGCTTGGGGCAGCGAGGCTCCTACAATGAGCAGTTCTTC. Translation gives CASSLGQRGSYNEQFF.

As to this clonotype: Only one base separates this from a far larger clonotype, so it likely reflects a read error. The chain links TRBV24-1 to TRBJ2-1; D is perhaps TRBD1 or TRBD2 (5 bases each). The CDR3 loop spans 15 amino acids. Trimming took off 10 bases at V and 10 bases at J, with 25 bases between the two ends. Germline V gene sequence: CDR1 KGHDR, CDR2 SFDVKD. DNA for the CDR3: TGTGCCACTAGCCCCGGGACGGAGAGCTCCTACGAGCAGTTCTTC. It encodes CATSPGTESSYEQFF.

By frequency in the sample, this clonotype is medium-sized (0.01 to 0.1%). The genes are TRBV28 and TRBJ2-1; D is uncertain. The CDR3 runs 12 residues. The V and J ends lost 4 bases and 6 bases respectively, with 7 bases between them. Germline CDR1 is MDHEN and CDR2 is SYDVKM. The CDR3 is CASSWIFNEQFF. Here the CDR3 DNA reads TGTGCCAGCAGTTGGATATTCAATGAGCAGTTCTTC.

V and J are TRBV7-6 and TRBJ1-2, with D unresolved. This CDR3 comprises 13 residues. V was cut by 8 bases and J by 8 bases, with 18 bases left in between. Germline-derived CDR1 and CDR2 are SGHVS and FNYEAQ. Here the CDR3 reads CASDKEVSGGYTF. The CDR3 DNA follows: TGTGCCAGCGACAAAGAGGTGTCCGGCGGCTACACCTTC.

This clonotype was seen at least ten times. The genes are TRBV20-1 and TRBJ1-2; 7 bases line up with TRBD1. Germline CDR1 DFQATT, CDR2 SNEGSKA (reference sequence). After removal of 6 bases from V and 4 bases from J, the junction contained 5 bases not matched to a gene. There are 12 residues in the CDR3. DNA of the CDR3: TGCAGTGCGCCCGGGACAGCCTATGGCTACACCTTC. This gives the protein CSAPGTAYGYTF.